The 30 T cell receptor beta chains below all came from one sample that was sequenced in a study of Graves' ophthalmopathy and Graves' hyperthyroidism (dated by TCRdb to between 2018 and 2020). The data were produced on an Illumina HiSeq 2000. TCR beta CDR3 regions were amplified from RNA transcripts for repertoire sequencing. The first round of RT-PCR was done with HTBI primers and the Qiagen OneStep RT-PCR kit, and was followed by a second round of multiplex PCR, then size selection and purification. In TCRdb, the public reads were trimmed at Q25 with fastp and aligned with MiXCR, with productive beta chains retained. Rows with a matching CDR3 protein are joined into one entry that keeps the most common DNA and genes. The sample table shows some 210,000 distinct CDR3 sequences, and 29% are seen once. The ten largest make up approximately 8.2% of the sample. Material for sequencing was peripheral blood. Receptors were obtained from a man between 45 and 60 years old with Graves' ophthalmopathy. Donor details come from another sample of the same person, matched by shared clones.

This clonotype came up many times. V usage is TRBV28 and J usage is TRBJ1-2; 7 bases align to TRBD1. CDR1 and CDR2 from the germline V gene are MDHEN and SYDVKM. Unmatched junction bases numbered 21, after V lost 6 bases and J lost 8 bases. There are 17 residues in the CDR3. CDR3 DNA: TGTGCCAGCAGGAATATGGATGCACGGACAGGATATAACGGCTACACCTTC. This encodes CASRNMDARTGYNGYTF.

The V call is TRBV29-1, the J call TRBJ2-5, with D possibly TRBD2 on 5 matching bases. Trimming left V 5 bases short and J 5 bases short, with 15 bases between. The CDR3 spans 13 residues. CDR1 is SQVTM and CDR2 is ANQGSEA in the germline V gene. The CDR3: CSVFRGMGETQYF. Written as DNA, the CDR3 is TGCAGCGTTTTTCGAGGGATGGGGGAGACCCAGTACTTC.

The chain is built from TRBV19 and TRBJ1-1; no clear D gene. The CDR3 is 14 amino acids. The V and J ends lost 1 base and 0 bases respectively, with 6 bases between them. Germline CDR1 and CDR2: LNHDA and SQIVND (reference sequence). The CDR3 region has the DNA TGTGCCAGTAGTATAGGCTTAATGAACACTGAAGCTTTCTTT. Translating it yields CASSIGLMNTEAFF.

Ten or more counts support this clonotype. V is TRBV6-5 and J is TRBJ2-2; D is uncertain. Germline CDR1 reads MNHEY; CDR2 reads SVGAGI. This CDR3 comprises 11 residues. Deletions cut 7 bases from V and 4 bases from J, with 4 bases between. CDR3 bases: TGTGCCAGCATGGGCACCGGGGAGCTGTTTTTT. Amino acid sequence: CASMGTGELFF.

This clonotype has a handful of counts. The rearrangement joins TRBV7-9 to TRBJ1-6; 10 nucleotides line up with TRBD1. Trimming cost V 4 bases and J 8 bases; bases outside gene matches: 2. Germline loops: CDR1 SEHNR, CDR2 FQNEAQ (reference sequence). This CDR3 contains 14 residues. Here the CDR3 DNA reads TGTGCCAGCAGCTCCGGGACAGGGGATTCACCCCTCCACTTT. This gives the protein CASSSGTGDSPLHF.

This clonotype occurred many times. The V gene is TRBV3-1, the J gene TRBJ2-7, with 10 bases matching TRBD2. Germline CDR1 is LGHDT and CDR2 is YNNKEL (reference sequence). J gave up 2 bases and V 2 bases, and 3 bases lay outside the gene matches. The CDR3 has 15 residues. CDR3 loop: CASSQTSGDTYEQYF. The CDR3 DNA reads TGTGCCAGCAGCCAAACTAGCGGGGATACCTACGAGCAGTACTTC.

This clonotype was picked up many times. This sequence joins TRBV29-1 and TRBJ2-5; D gene uncertain. Germline loops: CDR1 SQVTM, CDR2 ANQGSEA. Between the trimmed V and J ends, which lost 2 bases and 1 base, there was a span of 17 bases. This CDR3 has 16 residues. CDR3 nucleotides: TGCAGCGTTGAATCGAGGTACGGCTACTCCCAAGAGACCCAGTACTTC. Amino acids: CSVESRYGYSQETQYF.

This clonotype came up many times. This chain connects TRBV7-9 to TRBJ2-7, with TRBD1 matching 7 bases. CDR1 is SEHNR, CDR2 FQNEAQ, per germline (reference sequence). The CDR3 is 14 amino acids. The V gene end was trimmed by 6 bases and the J gene end by 3 bases; junction bases not matched to a gene: 8. In DNA, the CDR3 is TGTGCCAGCAGTTCTAGGACAGGATACTACGAGCAGTACTTC. It translates to CASSSRTGYYEQYF. The full variable domain, completed using reference TRBV7-9 and TRBJ2-7, is DTGVSQNPRHKITKRGQNVTFRCDPISEHNRLYWYRQTLGQGPEFLTYFQNEAQLEKSRLLSDRFSAERPKGSFSTLEIQRTEQGDSAMYLCASSSRTGYYEQYFGPGTRLTVT.

In this sample, this clonotype turned up many times. This chain links TRBV4-1 with TRBJ1-1, with TRBD1 as a possible D gene (5 bases). V was pared by 4 bases and J by 4 bases, with 16 bases between. The CDR3 spans 15 residues. Per the germline V gene, CDR1 is MGHRA and CDR2 is YSYEKL. The CDR3 DNA sequence: TGCGCCAGCAGCCCAGGTGGGGGGACGGGCACTGAAGCTTTCTTT. The encoded protein is CASSPGGGTGTEAFF.

The chain employs TRBV9 and TRBJ1-2; D is possibly TRBD1 (6 bases). This CDR3 spans 15 amino acids. V lost 0 bases to trimming and J lost 3 bases, with 12 bases between them. Looked up from germline, CDR1 is SGDLS and CDR2 is YYNGEE. CDR3 nucleotide sequence: TGTGCCAGCAGCGTAGGTTCAGGGGTCGACTATGGCTACACCTTC. Amino acids: CASSVGSGVDYGYTF.

This clonotype was counted at least ten times. This sequence joins TRBV6-2 or TRBV6-3 and TRBJ2-7; D could derive from TRBD1 or TRBD2 (5 bases each). From germline, CDR1 is MNHEY and CDR2 SVGEGT. Trimming cost V 6 bases and J 6 bases, with 9 bases left between them. The CDR3 runs to 11 residues. In DNA, the CDR3 is TGTGCCAGCAGGAGGGGTCTCGAGCAGTACTTC. This encodes CASRRGLEQYF.

This sequence joins TRBV12-3 or TRBV12-4 and TRBJ2-5; TRBD1 matches at 9 bases. Trimming took 5 bases from V and 5 from J; bases not matched to a gene: 9. The CDR3 consists of 15 residues. DNA for the CDR3: TGTGCCAGCAGTCCCCGGACAGGGGTGCTGGAGACCCAGTACTTC. Its translation: CASSPRTGVLETQYF.

The rearrangement uses TRBV7-2 and TRBJ2-7; the match to TRBD2 covers 7 bases. The trim removed 8 bases at V and 3 bases at J, leaving 7 bases unmatched. This CDR3 is built from 13 residues. Germline CDR1 and CDR2: SGHTA and FQGNSA. Written as DNA, the CDR3 is TGTGCCAGCCTCGCGGGGGTGGGCTACGAGCAGTACTTC. Its protein is CASLAGVGYEQYF.

This clonotype was detected many times. This chain links TRBV6-2 or TRBV6-3 with TRBJ1-3, with D perhaps matching TRBD1 (5 bases). This CDR3 contains 17 residues. V was trimmed by 0 bases and J by 0 bases, leaving 12 bases between them. Germline CDR1 is MNHEY and CDR2 is SVGEGT. The DNA of the CDR3 is TGTGCCAGCAGTTACTCGACAGCGATCAGCTCTGGAAACACCATATATTTT. Translating gives CASSYSTAISSGNTIYF.

This clonotype was seen many times. The rearrangement joins TRBV6-5 to TRBJ1-2; unclear D gene. CDR3 size: 12 residues. V shed 0 bases and J shed 7 bases, with 6 bases lying between them. Germline V CDR1 and CDR2: MNHEY, SVGAGI. This CDR3 is CASSYSGFGYTF. In DNA, the CDR3 is TGTGCCAGCAGTTACTCCGGGTTTGGCTACACCTTC.

This clonotype came up many times. The chain is built from TRBV6-5 and TRBJ2-5, with D perhaps matching TRBD2 (7 bases). Germline CDR1 and CDR2: MNHEY and SVGAGI. V dropped 10 bases and J dropped 2 bases, with 20 bases sitting between them. The CDR3 is 15 amino acids. CDR3 DNA sequence: TGTGCCACAGGGGAGGGATTTTCGTCTCAAGAGACCCAGTACTTC. As protein: CATGEGFSSQETQYF.

This clonotype was observed at least ten times. This sequence joins TRBV11-3 and TRBJ2-7; D may be TRBD2 (6 bases). CDR1 SGHNT and CDR2 YENEEA come from the germline V gene. CDR3 length: 14 residues. Between the trimmed V and J ends, which lost 1 base and 5 bases, there was a span of 12 bases. The CDR3 region is CASSLGPTRDEQYF. CDR3 nucleotides: TGTGCCAGCAGCTTAGGCCCGACTAGGGACGAGCAGTACTTC.

This clonotype was observed many times. This chain uses TRBV12-3 or TRBV12-4 with TRBJ2-2, with 7 bases that match TRBD1. Losses at the gene ends were 6 bases for V and 1 base for J; bases not matched to a gene: 2. CDR3 size: 14 residues. The CDR3 nucleotides are TGTGCCAGCAGCCGACAGGGGAACACCGGGGAGCTGTTTTTT. As protein: CASSRQGNTGELFF.

This clonotype was recorded at least ten times. The chain uses TRBV7-8 and TRBJ2-5, with TRBD2 as a possible D gene (6 bases). Germline V gene data show CDR1 as SGHVS and CDR2 as FQNEAQ. Between the trimmed V and J ends, which lost 1 base and 7 bases, there was a span of 13 bases. The CDR3 sequence is 14 residues long. Here the CDR3 reads CASSLGRGIATQYF. The CDR3 DNA reads TGTGCCAGCAGCTTAGGTCGGGGGATTGCGACCCAGTACTTC.

V is TRBV28 and J is TRBJ1-1; D remains unclear. Trimming stripped 2 bases from V and 11 bases from J, with 18 bases between. The length of the CDR3 is 14 residues. CDR1 MDHEN and CDR2 SYDVKM come from the germline V gene. The CDR3 loop is CASSLALRDPRAFF. In DNA, the CDR3 is TGTGCCAGCAGTTTAGCCCTCCGGGATCCCCGCGCTTTCTTT.

This clonotype has a count of ten or more. The chain joins TRBV9 to TRBJ1-2; D is ambiguous. This CDR3 is 12 amino acids long. Germline V gene data show CDR1 as SGDLS and CDR2 as YYNGEE. The ends were cut back, 3 bases at V and 3 bases at J, with 6 bases in the middle. CDR3 protein: CASSGEDYGYTF. In nucleotides, the CDR3 is TGTGCCAGCAGCGGAGAGGACTATGGCTACACCTTC.

This clonotype came up many times. The chain uses TRBV12-3 or TRBV12-4 and TRBJ1-5; 8 nucleotides match TRBD1. The junction had 12 bases not matched to a gene; V was cut back by 6 bases and J by 5 bases. CDR3 length: 16 amino acids. The CDR3 is CASSPTRGRVDQPQHF. In DNA form, the CDR3 reads TGTGCCAGCAGCCCCACCAGGGGGCGAGTAGATCAGCCCCAGCATTTT.

The genes are TRBV12-3 or TRBV12-4 and TRBJ2-7; possible D gene TRBD1, 6 bases. The germline V and J ends were trimmed by 5 bases and 3 bases, with 11 bases remaining between them. This CDR3 has 13 amino acids. This CDR3 is CASSPIQGYEQYF. Here the CDR3 DNA reads TGTGCCAGCAGTCCCATACAGGGCTACGAGCAGTACTTC.

The sample holds many counts of this clonotype. The V and J genes are TRBV6-1 and TRBJ2-4; D assignment may be TRBD1 or TRBD2 (6 bases each). The CDR3 runs to 15 residues. Trimming shortened V by 3 bases and J by 0 bases, and 9 bases separated the two germline ends. CDR1 is MNHNS and CDR2 is SASEGT in the germline V gene. The CDR3 spells CASSEGGGAKNIQYF. CDR3 bases: TGTGCCAGCAGTGAGGGGGGCGGAGCCAAAAACATTCAGTACTTC.

The J gene is TRBJ2-5, the V gene TRBV7-8; D unclear. V gave up 5 bases and J gave up 3 bases, with 13 bases separating them. There are 14 residues in the CDR3. CDR1 is SGHVS, CDR2 FQNEAQ, per germline. The CDR3 DNA follows: TGTGCCAGCAGCAGAGCAGGACGGGAAGAGACCCAGTACTTC. Translating gives CASSRAGREETQYF. The full variable domain, completed using reference TRBV7-8 and TRBJ2-5, is GAGVSQSPRYKVAKRGQDVALRCDPISGHVSLFWYQQALGQGPEFLTYFQNEAQLDKSGLPSDRFFAERPEGSVSTLKIQRTQQEDSAVYLCASSRAGREETQYFGPGTRLLVL.

This clonotype appeared many times. The gene calls are TRBV6-2 or TRBV6-3 and TRBJ2-1; TRBD2 matches 7 bases. The CDR3 consists of 14 residues. Germline V gene lookup returns CDR1 MNHEY and CDR2 SVGEGT. Trimming took 4 bases from V and 8 from J; bases not matched to a gene: 8. The CDR3 region has the DNA TGTGCCAGCAGTTTTGGACTAGTGATCCATGAGCAGTTCTTC. Amino acid sequence: CASSFGLVIHEQFF.

This clonotype was seen more than once but under ten times. The chain combines TRBV6-1 with TRBJ2-7; 7 nucleotides match TRBD1. The CDR3 is 13 residues long. Trimming cost V 6 bases and J 6 bases; bases outside gene matches: 8. From germline, CDR1 is MNHNS and CDR2 SASEGT. CDR3 loop: CASSRDRDAEQYF. CDR3 sequence (DNA): TGTGCCAGCAGCCGCGACAGGGATGCCGAGCAGTACTTC.

Many counts were recorded for this clonotype. V gene TRBV7-9 combines with J gene TRBJ1-2; D is uncertain. The CDR3 extends over 12 amino acids. Germline V gene lookup returns CDR1 SEHNR and CDR2 FQNEAQ (reference sequence). Trimming removed 5 bases at V and 4 bases at J, with 8 bases between. This CDR3 is CASSPQGYGYTF. CDR3 DNA: TGTGCCAGCAGCCCCCAAGGCTATGGCTACACCTTC.

J is TRBJ1-6 and V is TRBV6-5; D is undetermined. Germline V gives CDR1 MNHEY, CDR2 SVGAGI. V was shortened by 2 bases and J by 7 bases, with 9 bases between the two germline ends. This CDR3 region has 14 residues. The chain's CDR3 is CASSYRAINSPLHF. CDR3 DNA sequence: TGTGCCAGCAGTTACAGGGCAATCAATTCACCCCTCCACTTT.

This clonotype was recorded many times. V gene TRBV27 combines with J gene TRBJ1-1, with D tentatively TRBD1 (5 bases). Deletions cut 2 bases from V and 4 bases from J, with 11 bases between. Germline CDR1 and CDR2: MNHEY and SMNVEV (reference sequence). The CDR3 runs to 14 residues. The CDR3 coding sequence is TGTGCCAGCAGTTTACGCACAGGCGGCACTGAAGCTTTCTTT. It codes for CASSLRTGGTEAFF.